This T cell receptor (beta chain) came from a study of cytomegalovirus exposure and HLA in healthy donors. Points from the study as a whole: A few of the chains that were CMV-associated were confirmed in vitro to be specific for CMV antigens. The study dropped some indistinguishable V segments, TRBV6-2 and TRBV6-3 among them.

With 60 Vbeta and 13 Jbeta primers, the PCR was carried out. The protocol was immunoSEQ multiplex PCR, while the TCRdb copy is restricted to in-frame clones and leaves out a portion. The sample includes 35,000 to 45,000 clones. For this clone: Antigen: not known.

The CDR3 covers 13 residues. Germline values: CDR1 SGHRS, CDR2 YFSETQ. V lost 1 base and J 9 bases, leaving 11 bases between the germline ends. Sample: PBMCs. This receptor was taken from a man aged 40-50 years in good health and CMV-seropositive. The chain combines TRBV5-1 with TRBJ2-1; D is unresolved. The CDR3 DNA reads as TGCGCCAGCAGCTTGCCGGTAGAGGTTGAGCAGTTCTTC. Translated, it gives CASSLPVEVEQFF.